This T cell receptor (beta chain) came from a study of PD-L1 blockade in urothelial cancer. This clone was seen a few times. Germline CDR1 and CDR2: SGHTA and FQGNSA. CDR3 length: 14 residues. J gave up 2 bases and V 6 bases, and 6 bases lay outside the gene matches. The method was immunoSEQ multiplex PCR; TCRdb's version includes in-frame clones alone and lacks a portion of them. Seen here are 75,000 to 95,000 clones, roughly 90% observed once, and the top ten hold about 0.87%. Time point given: peripheral blood 6 weeks after treatment start. This clonotype originated in a woman of 80 years or more with urothelial cancer. The chain combines TRBV7-2 with TRBJ1-2; 7 nucleotides line up with TRBD1. Specimen: PBMCs, collected around atezolizumab (anti-PD-L1) treatment. This CDR3 reads CASSHTGANYGYTF. The DNA for the CDR3 is TGTGCCAGCAGTCATACAGGGGCCAACTATGGCTACACCTTC.